The rows below give T cell receptor beta chains drawn from one sample of a study of T cell responses to AZD1222 COVID-19 vaccine. Repertoires were generated with immunoSEQ multiplex PCR, while TCRdb's copy carries only in-frame clones and drops some. This sample has 86,000 or so clones; 80% to 95% occur once, and the top ten carry roughly 4.3%. Material: peripheral blood, obtained on day 0 of MenACWY control vaccination. These TCRs come from an adult in good health. Each CDR3 is given with its conserved first and last residue. Fields, in order: D gene, J gene, clone size, V gene, CDR3 protein, CDR3 DNA. The D gene is left open where the match is weak. Rows may omit the clone size; those that give it use once, few, many or a size class.

D: -
J: TRBJ2-3
size: once
V: TRBV6-1
CDR3: CASSEVGLSDTQYF
DNA: TGTGCCAGCAGTGAAGTCGGACTCTCAGATACGCAGTATTTT

D: -
J: TRBJ2-3
size: -
V: TRBV6-5
CDR3: CAIRPTPPSADTQYF
DNA: TGTGCCATCAGACCCACCCCTCCTAGCGCCGATACGCAGTATTTT

D: -
J: TRBJ2-7
size: -
V: TRBV28
CDR3: CASRSRTIRQELYEQYF
DNA: TGTGCCAGCCGCTCACGAACTATTCGACAGGAATTATACGAGCAGTACTTC

D: -
J: TRBJ2-1
size: -
V: TRBV19
CDR3: CASSIDRIWRDQRNEQFF
DNA: TGTGCCAGTAGTATAGATCGGATTTGGAGGGACCAGAGGAATGAGCAGTTCTTC

D: TRBD1
J: TRBJ1-2
size: -
V: TRBV2
CDR3: CASKTGTVNYGYTF
DNA: TGTGCCAGCAAAACCGGGACAGTGAACTATGGCTACACCTTC

D: -
J: TRBJ2-3
size: few
V: TRBV10-2
CDR3: CASSGSGRGADTQYF
DNA: TGCGCCAGCAGTGGTAGCGGCCGAGGGGCAGATACGCAGTATTTT

D: -
J: TRBJ2-7
size: -
V: TRBV19
CDR3: CASSVTRDGSYEQYF
DNA: TGTGCCAGTAGTGTAACCAGGGACGGATCCTACGAGCAGTACTTC

D: -
J: TRBJ2-1
size: once
V: TRBV7-6
CDR3: CASSSDAPQHAYNEQFF
DNA: TGTGCCAGCAGCTCTGACGCCCCCCAGCACGCGTACAATGAGCAGTTCTTC

D: -
J: TRBJ1-4
size: -
V: TRBV6-4
CDR3: CASSMGPNEKLFF
DNA: TGTGCCAGCAGTATGGGCCCTAATGAAAAACTGTTTTTT

D: -
J: TRBJ1-4
size: -
V: TRBV2
CDR3: CASVPAPQGSGEKLFF
DNA: TGTGCCAGCGTTCCCGCACCCCAGGGGTCGGGTGAAAAACTGTTTTTT

D: TRBD1
J: TRBJ1-5
size: -
V: TRBV9
CDR3: CASSVAPGQHQPQHF
DNA: TGTGCCAGCAGCGTAGCACCGGGACAGCATCAGCCCCAGCATTTT

D: TRBD1
J: TRBJ2-7
size: -
V: TRBV24-1
CDR3: CATGTGSSYEQYF
DNA: TGTGCCACTGGGACAGGGAGCTCCTACGAGCAGTACTTC

D: -
J: TRBJ1-5
size: -
V: TRBV18
CDR3: CASSSGSNPDQPQHF
DNA: TGTGCCAGCTCTTCGGGTTCCAATCCCGATCAGCCCCAGCATTTT

D: -
J: TRBJ2-1
size: -
V: TRBV27
CDR3: CASSPSGNEQFF
DNA: TGTGCCAGCAGTCCGTCGGGCAATGAGCAGTTCTTC

D: -
J: TRBJ1-2
size: -
V: TRBV6-5
CDR3: CASSPGLNYGYTF
DNA: TGTGCCAGCAGCCCCGGTCTTAACTATGGCTACACCTTC

D: TRBD2
J: TRBJ2-2
size: -
V: TRBV7-2
CDR3: CASSFWLAGGPGELFF
DNA: TGTGCCAGCAGCTTTTGGCTAGCGGGAGGGCCCGGGGAGCTGTTTTTT